This record covers a single TCR beta chain. Its antigen remains undetermined. There are no base qualities to consult, and no much larger clone falls within one base. Other DNA sequences within the sample encode an identical CDR3. This specimen's treatment or condition label, per the study, means: oral pan-JAK inhibitor, 5-10 mg twice daily. Peripheral blood and lesional scalp punch biopsies were obtained from patients with alopecia areata. PBMCs were isolated by density centrifugation and stained for CD3, CD4 and CD8, and CD4+ and CD8+ T cells were sorted on a FACSAria. The receptor library was made with the immunoSEQ multiplex PCR assay. To provide template for TCR sequencing, every sample had RNA extracted and reverse transcribed into cDNA. SuperScript III was used for first-strand cDNA synthesis, primed with a 2:1 mix of oligo-dT and random hexamers. Amplification bias was assessed with a synthetic immune receptor repertoire, and residual bias was removed computationally. The study's processing was this. Raw reads were preprocessed for error removal, and CDR3 was defined according to IMGT conventions as running from the conserved cysteine to phenylalanine. Clonality was calculated as 1 minus Shannon entropy normalized by log2 of the number of productive unique TCRs. Whether each scalp clone was CD4 or CD8 was inferred by checking scalp TCRbeta sequences against the CD4 and CD8 repertoires from sorted blood. TCRdb retrieved this table from immuneACCESS and kept in-frame rearrangements only. Not all clones are present; in checked studies, unresolved V genes account for under half, and no reason is known for the remainder. The D gene and trimming were derived from the DNA, and the V and J assignments and clone size from that table. The sample table contains around 190,000 clones; only one count was recorded for around 60% of them. Together, the top ten hold approximately 1.3% of the sample.

The germline V gene supplies CDR1 SQVTM and CDR2 ANQGSEA. From cysteine to phenylalanine, the CDR3 is 12 amino acids long. Only the CDR3 part of the read is kept: 36 bases, read in frame from the first base. The V and J ends are trimmed by 4 bases and 4 bases, leaving 8 bases between them. This sample stems from a study of CD8+ T cells in alopecia areata listed by TCRdb under 2018. Broadly, across the study: Treated patients were enrolled in an open-label pilot trial of oral tofacitinib at 5 to 10 mg twice daily for moderate-to-severe alopecia areata. Patients stayed on tofacitinib for 6 to 18 months and then had 6 months of follow-up off drug so that delayed response and recurrence could be assessed. For the treated patients, the SALT score, which quantifies what percentage of scalp surface area is affected, served as the measure of disease severity. The study used high-throughput TCRbeta sequencing to examine T cell clonal expansion in alopecia areata, in both the C3H/HeJ mouse model and human patients. Human TCRbeta sequencing covered scalp tissue and sorted CD4+ and CD8+ peripheral blood T cells from patchy and totalis/universalis alopecia areata patients and healthy controls. Biopsies were taken from tofacitinib-treated patients at baseline and at 4 and 24 weeks of treatment, and a later scalp biopsy was taken in several of the tofacitinib-treated patients. Scalp clonality was compared across normal scalp (n=4), patchy alopecia areata scalp (n=8), and alopecia totalis/universalis scalp (n=8). RNA was obtained with the PAXgene miRNA kit for fixed scalp, the miRNeasy kit for PBMCs, and the RNeasy kit for mouse skin. TCRbeta CDR3 regions were amplified by immunoSEQ multiplex PCR using 35 Vbeta forward and 13 Jbeta reverse primers.

Overall results and qualifications from the work: Tofacitinib significantly decreased scalp clonality and the number of expanded CD8+ clones among the top 100 scalp clones. Scalp TCR repertoire analysis is complicated because resident alphabeta T cells in normal human skin are also sequenced, whereas mouse skin is dominated by gammadelta T cells. Compared with normal scalp, lesional scalp had higher clonality and more expanded CD8+ clones, particularly in alopecia totalis/universalis, a pattern that suggests antigenic drive. The treated cohort was small, with a single nonresponder, so links between baseline CD8+ expansion and response need larger studies. Compared with mice, TCR sequences shared between patients were less clear, possibly partly because of HLA diversity across the patient population. During tofacitinib treatment, many expanded lesional clones stuck around in both scalp and blood, and this persistence may partly explain why relapse happens after treatment is stopped.

This clonotype was obtained from a human donor with alopecia areata. Here the sequenced sample was CD4+ T cells sorted from blood, taken between weeks 47 and 50, from a patient treated with tofacitinib. The sequence is built from TRBV29-1 and TRBJ1-5; too little of a D gene remains to name it. The nucleotides are TGCAGCGTTGGAGGTGTAAATCAGCCCCAGCATTTT. This codes for CSVGGVNQPQHF.